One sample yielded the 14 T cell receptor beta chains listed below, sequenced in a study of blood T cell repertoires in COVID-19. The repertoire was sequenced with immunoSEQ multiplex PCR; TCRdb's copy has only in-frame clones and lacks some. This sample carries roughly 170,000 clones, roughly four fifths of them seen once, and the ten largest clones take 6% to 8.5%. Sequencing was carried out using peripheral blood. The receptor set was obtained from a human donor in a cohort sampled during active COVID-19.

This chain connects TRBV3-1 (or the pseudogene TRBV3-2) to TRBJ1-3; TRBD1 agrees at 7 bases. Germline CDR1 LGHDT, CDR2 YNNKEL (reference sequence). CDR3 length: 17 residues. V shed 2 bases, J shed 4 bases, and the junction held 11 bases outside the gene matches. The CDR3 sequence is CASSQFRGGAGGNTIYF. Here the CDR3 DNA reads TGTGCCAGCAGCCAATTTCGAGGGGGCGCGGGAGGAAACACCATATATTTT.

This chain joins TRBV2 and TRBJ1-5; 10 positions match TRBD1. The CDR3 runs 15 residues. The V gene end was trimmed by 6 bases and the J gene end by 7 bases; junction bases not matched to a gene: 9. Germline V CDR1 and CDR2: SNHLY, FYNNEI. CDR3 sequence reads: CASSFSGTGDQPQHF. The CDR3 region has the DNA TGTGCCAGCAGCTTTTCCGGGACAGGGGACCAGCCCCAGCATTTT. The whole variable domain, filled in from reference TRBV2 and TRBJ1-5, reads EPEVTQTPSHQVTQMGQEVILRCVPISNHLYFYWYRQILGQKVEFLVSFYNNEISEKSEIFDDQFSVERPDGSNFTLKIRSTKLEDSAMYFCASSFSGTGDQPQHFGDGTRLSIL.

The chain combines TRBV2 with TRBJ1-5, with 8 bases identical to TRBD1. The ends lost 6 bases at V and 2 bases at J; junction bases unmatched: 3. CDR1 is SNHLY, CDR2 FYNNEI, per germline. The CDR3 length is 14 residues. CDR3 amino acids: CASRAQGGNQPQHF. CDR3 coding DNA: TGTGCCAGCAGAGCACAGGGGGGCAATCAGCCCCAGCATTTT. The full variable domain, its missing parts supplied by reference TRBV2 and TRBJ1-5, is EPEVTQTPSHQVTQMGQEVILRCVPISNHLYFYWYRQILGQKVEFLVSFYNNEISEKSEIFDDQFSVERPDGSNFTLKIRSTKLEDSAMYFCASRAQGGNQPQHFGDGTRLSIL.

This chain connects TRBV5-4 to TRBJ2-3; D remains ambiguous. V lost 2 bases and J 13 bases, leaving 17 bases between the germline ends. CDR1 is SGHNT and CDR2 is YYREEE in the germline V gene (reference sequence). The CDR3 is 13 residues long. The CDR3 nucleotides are TGTGCCAGCAGCTTTAATCGAGGCTCGAATGAGTATTTT. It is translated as CASSFNRGSNEYF.

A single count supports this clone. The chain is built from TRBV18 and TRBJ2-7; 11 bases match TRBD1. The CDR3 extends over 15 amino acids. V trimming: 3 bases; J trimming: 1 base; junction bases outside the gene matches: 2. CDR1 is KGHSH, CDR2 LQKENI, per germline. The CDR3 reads CASSPGQGASYEQYF. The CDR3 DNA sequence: TGTGCCAGCTCACCCGGACAGGGGGCGTCCTACGAGCAGTACTTC.

Here the CDR3 DNA reads TGTGCCAGCAGCTTAGGTTCCGGGACAGGGATCGGGTACACTGAAGCTTTCTTT. Protein product: CASSLGSGTGIGYTEAFF. The chain has TRBV11-2 and TRBJ1-1; TRBD1 agrees at 9 bases. V trimming: 1 base; J trimming: 3 bases; junction bases outside the gene matches: 12. In germline, CDR1 is SGHAT, CDR2 FQNNGV. The CDR3 consists of 18 residues.

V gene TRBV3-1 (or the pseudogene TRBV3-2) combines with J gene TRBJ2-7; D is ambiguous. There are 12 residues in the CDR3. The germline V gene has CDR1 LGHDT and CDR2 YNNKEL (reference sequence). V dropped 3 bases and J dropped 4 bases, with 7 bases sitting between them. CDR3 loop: CASSHFGYEQYF. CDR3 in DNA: TGTGCCAGCAGCCATTTCGGGTACGAGCAGTACTTC.

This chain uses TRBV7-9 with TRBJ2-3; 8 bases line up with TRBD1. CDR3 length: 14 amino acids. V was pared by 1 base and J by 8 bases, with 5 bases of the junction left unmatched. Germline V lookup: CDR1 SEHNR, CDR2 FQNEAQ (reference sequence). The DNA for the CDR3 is TGTGCCAGCAGCTTAGGGACAGGGCGGGGTACGCAGTATTTT. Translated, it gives CASSLGTGRGTQYF.

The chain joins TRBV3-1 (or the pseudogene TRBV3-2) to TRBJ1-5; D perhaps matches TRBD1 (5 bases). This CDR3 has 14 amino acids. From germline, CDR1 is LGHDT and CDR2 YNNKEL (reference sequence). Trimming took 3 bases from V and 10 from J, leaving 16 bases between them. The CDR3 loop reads CASSQWGGDSPQHF. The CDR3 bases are TGTGCCAGCAGCCAGTGGGGCGGGGATTCCCCCCAGCATTTT.

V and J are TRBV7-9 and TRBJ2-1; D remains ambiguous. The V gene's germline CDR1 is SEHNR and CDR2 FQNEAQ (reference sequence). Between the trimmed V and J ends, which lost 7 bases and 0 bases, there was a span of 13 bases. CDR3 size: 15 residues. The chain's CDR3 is CASTLPSLSYNEQFF. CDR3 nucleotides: TGTGCCAGCACCCTGCCGAGCCTCTCCTACAATGAGCAGTTCTTC.

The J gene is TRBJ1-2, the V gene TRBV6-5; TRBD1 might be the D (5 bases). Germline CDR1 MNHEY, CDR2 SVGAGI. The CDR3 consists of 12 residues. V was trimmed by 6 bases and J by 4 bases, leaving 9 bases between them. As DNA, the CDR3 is TGTGCCAGCAGGGACACAGTCTATGGCTACACCTTC. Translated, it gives CASRDTVYGYTF.

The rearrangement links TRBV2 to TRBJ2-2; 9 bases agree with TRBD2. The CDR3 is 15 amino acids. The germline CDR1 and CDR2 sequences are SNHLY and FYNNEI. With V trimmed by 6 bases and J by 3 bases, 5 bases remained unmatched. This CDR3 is CASRYRLADTGELFF. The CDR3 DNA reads TGTGCCAGCAGATACAGACTAGCGGACACCGGGGAGCTGTTTTTT.

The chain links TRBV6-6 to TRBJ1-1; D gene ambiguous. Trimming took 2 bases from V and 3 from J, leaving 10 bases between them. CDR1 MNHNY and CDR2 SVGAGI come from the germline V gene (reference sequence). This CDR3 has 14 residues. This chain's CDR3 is CASSYHSADTEAFF. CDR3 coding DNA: TGTGCCAGCAGTTACCACTCCGCCGACACTGAAGCTTTCTTT.

This CDR3 is CASSLPHRSDSDQGEQYF. The CDR3 nucleotides read TGTGCCAGCAGTTTGCCCCATCGATCCGACTCAGACCAAGGCGAGCAGTACTTC. The V and J genes are TRBV27 and TRBJ2-7; unclear D gene. Germline CDR1 MNHEY, CDR2 SMNVEV (reference sequence). V dropped 3 bases and J dropped 6 bases, with 27 bases sitting between them. CDR3 length equals 18 residues.